This TCR beta chain is drawn from a study of regulatory T cells in long-lasting Graves disease. Indicated time point: newly diagnosed GD, antithyroid drugs for less than 3 months. PBMC-derived RNA was used for the TCR library. Arm-PCR of CDR3 regions with iRepertoire HTBI primers generated TCR beta libraries. TCRdb itself ran the multiplex PCR reads through MiXCR, one entry per CDR3 protein. Seen here are 400,000 to 450,000 distinct CDR3 sequences, about 17% observed once, and the top ten hold about 11%. These records were also assigned to another study, of T cells in Graves' hyperthyroidism and ophthalmopathy. As reported in that work: Separating ophthalmopathy from stable hyperthyroidism was achieved by a 13 V-J model.

This specimen consisted of peripheral blood mononuclear cells (PBMCs), obtained at new diagnosis, from a patient treated with antithyroid drugs. The TCR originated in a woman aged 30 to 39 with Graves disease.

The CDR3, as DNA: TGCAGTGCCCGTCCGGGACTAGCGGGAAGGCAAGAGACCCAGTACTTC. It specifies CSARPGLAGRQETQYF. The V gene is TRBV20-1, the J gene TRBJ2-5; TRBD2 agrees at 13 bases. The CDR3 length is 16 residues. From germline, CDR1 is DFQATT and CDR2 SNEGSKA (reference sequence). The J segment lost 2 bases and the V segment lost 6 bases, leaving 9 bases of the junction unmatched.